This TCR beta chain was observed in a study of blood T cell repertoires in COVID-19. Study summary: The United States, Italy and Spain supplied acute and convalescent COVID-19 samples. In each case, the material was cDNA or gDNA derived from T cells, B-cell-depleted T cells, or PBMCs.

Losses at the gene ends were 5 bases for V and 3 bases for J; bases not matched to a gene: 6. The CDR3 is 14 amino acids. Germline V gene data show CDR1 as MNHEY and CDR2 as SVGAGI. In the original workflow: Scientists estimated how many nucleated cells there were by amplifying reference gene primers. The assay was immunoSEQ multiplex PCR, and TCRdb's table has in-frame clones only and misses some. V and J calls and clone size are copied from that table; D and trimming were computed from the DNA. This repertoire shows about 36,000 clones, just under 85% found once; its top ten account for 13% to 15%.

Sequencing was done on a sample of peripheral blood. The source is a human donor in a cohort sampled during active COVID-19. V is TRBV6-5 and J is TRBJ2-7, with 8 bases that match TRBD2. CDR3 sequence reads: CASSPSGLFYEQYF. The CDR3 DNA is TGTGCCAGCAGTCCTAGCGGGCTCTTCTACGAGCAGTACTTC.